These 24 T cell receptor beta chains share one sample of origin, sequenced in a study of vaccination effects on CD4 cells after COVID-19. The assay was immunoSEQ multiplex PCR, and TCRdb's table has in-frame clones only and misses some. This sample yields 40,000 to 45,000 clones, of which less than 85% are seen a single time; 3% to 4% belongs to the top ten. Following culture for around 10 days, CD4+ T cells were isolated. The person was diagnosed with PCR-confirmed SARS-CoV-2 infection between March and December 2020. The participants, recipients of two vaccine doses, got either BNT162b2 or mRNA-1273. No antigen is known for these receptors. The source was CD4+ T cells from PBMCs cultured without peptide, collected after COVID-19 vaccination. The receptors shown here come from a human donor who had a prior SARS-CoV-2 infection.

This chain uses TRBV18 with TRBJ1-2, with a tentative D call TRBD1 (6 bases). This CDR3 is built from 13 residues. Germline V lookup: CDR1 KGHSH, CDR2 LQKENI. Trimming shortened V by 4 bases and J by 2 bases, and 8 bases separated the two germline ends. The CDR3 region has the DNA TGTGCCAGCTCACTGGGACAAAACTATGGCTACACCTTC. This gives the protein CASSLGQNYGYTF. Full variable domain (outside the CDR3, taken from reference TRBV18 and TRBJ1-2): NAGVMQNPRHLVRRRGQEARLRCSPMKGHSHVYWYRQLPEEGLKFMVYLQKENIIDESGMPKERFSAEFPKEGPSILRIQQVVRGDSAAYFCASSLGQNYGYTFGSGTRLTVV.

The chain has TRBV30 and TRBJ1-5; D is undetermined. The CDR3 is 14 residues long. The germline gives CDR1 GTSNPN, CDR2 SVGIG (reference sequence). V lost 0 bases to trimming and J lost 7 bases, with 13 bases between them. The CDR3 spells CAWSVAAISQPQHF. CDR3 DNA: TGTGCCTGGAGTGTGGCAGCGATCTCGCAGCCCCAGCATTTT.

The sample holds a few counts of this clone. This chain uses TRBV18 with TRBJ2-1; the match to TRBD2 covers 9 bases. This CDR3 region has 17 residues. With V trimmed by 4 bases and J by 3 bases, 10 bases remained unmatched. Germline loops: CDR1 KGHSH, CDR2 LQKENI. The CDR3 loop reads CASSLQALLAGYNEQFF. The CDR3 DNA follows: TGTGCCAGCTCACTCCAAGCCTTACTAGCGGGCTACAATGAGCAGTTCTTC.

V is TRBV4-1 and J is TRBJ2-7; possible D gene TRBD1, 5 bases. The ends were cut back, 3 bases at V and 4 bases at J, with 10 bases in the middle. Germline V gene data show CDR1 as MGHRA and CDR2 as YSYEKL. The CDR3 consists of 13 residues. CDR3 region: CASSQQRTYEQYF. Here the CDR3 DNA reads TGCGCCAGCAGCCAGCAGAGGACATACGAGCAGTACTTC.

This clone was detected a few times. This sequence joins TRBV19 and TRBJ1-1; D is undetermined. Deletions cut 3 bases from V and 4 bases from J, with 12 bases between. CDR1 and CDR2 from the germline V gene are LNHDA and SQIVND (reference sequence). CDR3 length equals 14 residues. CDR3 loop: CASSIVPWITEAFF. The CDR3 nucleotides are TGTGCCAGTAGTATCGTACCCTGGATCACTGAAGCTTTCTTT.

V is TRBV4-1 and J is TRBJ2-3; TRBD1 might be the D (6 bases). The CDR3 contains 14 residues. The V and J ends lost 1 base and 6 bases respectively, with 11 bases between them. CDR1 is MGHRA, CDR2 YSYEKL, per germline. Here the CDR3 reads CASSQASRGDTQYF. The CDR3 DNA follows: TGCGCCAGCAGCCAAGCTTCTAGGGGGGATACGCAGTATTTT.

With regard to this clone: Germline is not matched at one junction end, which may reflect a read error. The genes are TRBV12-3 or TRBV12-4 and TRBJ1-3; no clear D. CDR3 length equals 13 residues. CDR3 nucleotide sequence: TGTGCCAGCAGTTTGAGCCCTGGGAACACCATATATTTT. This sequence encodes CASSLSPGNTIYF.

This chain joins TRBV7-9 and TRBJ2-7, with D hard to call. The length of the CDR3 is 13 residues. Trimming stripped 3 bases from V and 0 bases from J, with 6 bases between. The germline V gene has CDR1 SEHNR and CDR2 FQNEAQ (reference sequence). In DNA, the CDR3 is TGTGCCAGCAGCTTCAGGACCTCCTACGAGCAGTACTTC. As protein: CASSFRTSYEQYF. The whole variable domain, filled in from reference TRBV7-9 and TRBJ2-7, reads DTGVSQNPRHKITKRGQNVTFRCDPISEHNRLYWYRQTLGQGPEFLTYFQNEAQLEKSRLLSDRFSAERPKGSFSTLEIQRTEQGDSAMYLCASSFRTSYEQYFGPGTRLTVT.

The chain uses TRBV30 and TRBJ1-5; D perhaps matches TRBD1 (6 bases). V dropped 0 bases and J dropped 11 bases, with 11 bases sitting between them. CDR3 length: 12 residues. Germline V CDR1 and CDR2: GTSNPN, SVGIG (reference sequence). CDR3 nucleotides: TGTGCCTGGAGTGTACAGGCAGGGGCCCAGCATTTT. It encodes CAWSVQAGAQHF. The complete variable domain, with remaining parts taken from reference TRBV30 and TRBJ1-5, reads SQTIHQWPATLVQPVGSPLSLECTVEGTSNPNLYWYRQAAGRGLQLLFYSVGIGQISSEVPQNLSASRPQDRQFILSSKKLLLSDSGFYLCAWSVQAGAQHFGDGTRLSIL.

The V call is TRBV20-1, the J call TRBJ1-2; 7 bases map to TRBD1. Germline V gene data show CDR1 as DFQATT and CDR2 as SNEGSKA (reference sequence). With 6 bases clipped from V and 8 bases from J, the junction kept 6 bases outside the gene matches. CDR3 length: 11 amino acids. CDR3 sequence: CSATGVVGYTF. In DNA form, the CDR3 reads TGCAGTGCAACAGGGGTAGTGGGCTACACCTTC.

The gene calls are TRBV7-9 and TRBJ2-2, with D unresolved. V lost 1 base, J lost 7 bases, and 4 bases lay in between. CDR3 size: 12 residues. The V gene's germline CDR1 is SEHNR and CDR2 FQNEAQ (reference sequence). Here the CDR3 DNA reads TGTGCCAGCAGCTTAGTCAACGGGGAGCTGTTTTTT. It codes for CASSLVNGELFF.

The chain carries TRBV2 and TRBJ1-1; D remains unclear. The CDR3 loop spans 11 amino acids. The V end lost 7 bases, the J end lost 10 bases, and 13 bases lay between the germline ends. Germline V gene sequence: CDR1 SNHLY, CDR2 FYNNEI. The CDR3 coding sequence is TGTGCCAGCAATAAGGCGTACGGAGCTTTCTTT. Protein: CASNKAYGAFF.

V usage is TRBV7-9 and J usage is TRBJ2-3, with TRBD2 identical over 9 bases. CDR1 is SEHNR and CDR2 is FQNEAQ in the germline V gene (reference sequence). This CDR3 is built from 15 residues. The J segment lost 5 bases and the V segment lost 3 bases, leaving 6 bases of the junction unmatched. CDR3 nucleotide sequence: TGTGCCAGCAGCTTCTCTAGCGGGGTGGGAGATACGCAGTATTTT. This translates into CASSFSSGVGDTQYF.

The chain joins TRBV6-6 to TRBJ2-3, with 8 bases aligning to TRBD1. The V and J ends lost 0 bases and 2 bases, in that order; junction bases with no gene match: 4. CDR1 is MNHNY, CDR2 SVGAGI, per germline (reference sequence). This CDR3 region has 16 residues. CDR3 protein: CASSYSPGGNTDTQYF. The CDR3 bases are TGTGCCAGCAGTTACTCTCCAGGGGGCAACACAGATACGCAGTATTTT.

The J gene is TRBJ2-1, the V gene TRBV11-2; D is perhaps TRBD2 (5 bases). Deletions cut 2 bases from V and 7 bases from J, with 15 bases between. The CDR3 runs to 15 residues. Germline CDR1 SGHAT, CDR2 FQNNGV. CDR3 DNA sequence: TGTGCCAGCAGCTTATCGGGGTTGGGGTTGAATGAGCAGTTCTTC. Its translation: CASSLSGLGLNEQFF.

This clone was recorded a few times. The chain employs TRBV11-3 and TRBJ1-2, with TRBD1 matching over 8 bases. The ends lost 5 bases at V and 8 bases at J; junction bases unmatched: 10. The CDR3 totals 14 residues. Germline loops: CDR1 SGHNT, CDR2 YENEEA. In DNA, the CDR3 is TGTGCCAGCAGCCCTGGACAGGGTAGGACCGGCTACACCTTC. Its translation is CASSPGQGRTGYTF.

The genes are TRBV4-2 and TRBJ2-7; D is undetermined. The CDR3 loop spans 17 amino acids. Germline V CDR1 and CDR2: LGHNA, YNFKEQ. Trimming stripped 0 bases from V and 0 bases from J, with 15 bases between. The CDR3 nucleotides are TGTGCCAGCAGCCAAGAGTTTGCCGGACCGAGCTCCTACGAGCAGTACTTC. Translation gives CASSQEFAGPSSYEQYF.

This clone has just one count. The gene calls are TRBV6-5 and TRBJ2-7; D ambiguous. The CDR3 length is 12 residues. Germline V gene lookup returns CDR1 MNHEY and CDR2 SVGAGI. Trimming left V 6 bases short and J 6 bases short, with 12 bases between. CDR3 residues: CASRALTGEQYF. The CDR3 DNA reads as TGTGCCAGCAGAGCCTTGACCGGCGAGCAGTACTTC.

The CDR3 region is CASSLETGSQPQHF. The CDR3 DNA follows: TGCGCCAGCAGCTTAGAAACGGGGAGCCAGCCCCAGCATTTT. The chain carries TRBV5-1 and TRBJ1-5, with no clear D. Trimming cost V 2 bases and J 7 bases, with 13 bases left between them. CDR1 and CDR2 from the germline V gene are SGHRS and YFSETQ. The CDR3 has 14 amino acids. Full variable domain (rest looked up from reference TRBV5-1 and TRBJ1-5): KAGVTQTPRYLIKTRGQQVTLSCSPISGHRSVSWYQQTPGQGLQFLFEYFSETQRNKGNFPGRFSGRQFSNSRSEMNVSTLELGDSALYLCASSLETGSQPQHFGDGTRLSIL.

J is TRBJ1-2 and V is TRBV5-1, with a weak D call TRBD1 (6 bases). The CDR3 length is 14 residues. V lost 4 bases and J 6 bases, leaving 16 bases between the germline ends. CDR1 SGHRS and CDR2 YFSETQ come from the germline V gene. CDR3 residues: CASSPVGGAHGYTF. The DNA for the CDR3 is TGCGCCAGCAGCCCGGTGGGGGGGGCGCATGGCTACACCTTC.

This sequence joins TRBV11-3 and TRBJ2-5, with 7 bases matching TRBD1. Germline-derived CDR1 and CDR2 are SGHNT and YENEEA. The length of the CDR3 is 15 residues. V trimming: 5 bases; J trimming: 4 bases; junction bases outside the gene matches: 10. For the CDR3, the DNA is TGTGCCAGCAGCCGTTCCGGGACAGTCGGAGAGACCCAGTACTTC. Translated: CASSRSGTVGETQYF.

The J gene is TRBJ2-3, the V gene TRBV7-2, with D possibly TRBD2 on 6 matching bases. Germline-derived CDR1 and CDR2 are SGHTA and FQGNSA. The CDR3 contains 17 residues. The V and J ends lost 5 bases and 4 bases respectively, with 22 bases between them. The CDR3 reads CASSPRRSGVVPDTQYF. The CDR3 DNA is TGTGCCAGCAGCCCCCGGCGGTCGGGAGTTGTCCCAGATACGCAGTATTTT.

DNA of the CDR3: TGTGCCAGCAGTTACGGGGAGGGGTTGAACACCGGGGAGCTGTTTTTT. Amino acids: CASSYGEGLNTGELFF. The chain has TRBV6-2 or TRBV6-3 and TRBJ2-2, with 7 bases lining up with TRBD2. The V and J ends lost 2 bases and 1 base, in that order; junction bases with no gene match: 4. The CDR3 totals 16 residues. CDR1 MNHEY and CDR2 SVGEGT come from the germline V gene.

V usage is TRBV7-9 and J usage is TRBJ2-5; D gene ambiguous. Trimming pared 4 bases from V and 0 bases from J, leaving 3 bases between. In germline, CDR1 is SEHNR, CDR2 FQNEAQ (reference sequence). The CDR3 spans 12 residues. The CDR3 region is CASSYNQETQYF. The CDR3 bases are TGTGCCAGCAGCTACAACCAAGAGACCCAGTACTTC. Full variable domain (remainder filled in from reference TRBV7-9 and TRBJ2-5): DTGVSQNPRHKITKRGQNVTFRCDPISEHNRLYWYRQTLGQGPEFLTYFQNEAQLEKSRLLSDRFSAERPKGSFSTLEIQRTEQGDSAMYLCASSYNQETQYFGPGTRLLVL.